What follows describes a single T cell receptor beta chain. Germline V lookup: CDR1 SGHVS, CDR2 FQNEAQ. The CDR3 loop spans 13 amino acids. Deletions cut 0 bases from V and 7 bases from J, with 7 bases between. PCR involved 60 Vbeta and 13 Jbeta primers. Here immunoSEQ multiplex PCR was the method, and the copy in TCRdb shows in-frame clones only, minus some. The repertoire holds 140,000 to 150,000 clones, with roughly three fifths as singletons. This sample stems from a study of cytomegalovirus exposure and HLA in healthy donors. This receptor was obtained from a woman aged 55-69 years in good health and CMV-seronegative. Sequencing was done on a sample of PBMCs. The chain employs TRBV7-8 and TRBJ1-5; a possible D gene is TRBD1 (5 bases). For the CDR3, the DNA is TGTGCCAGCAGCTTAGCCCAGGGACAGCCCCAGCATTTT. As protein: CASSLAQGQPQHF.